The rows below give T cell receptor beta chains drawn from one sample of a study of shared clonotypes between healthy human individuals. The repertoire was sequenced with immunoSEQ multiplex PCR; TCRdb's copy has only in-frame clones and lacks some. The sample lists 2 million to 2.5 million clones, 93% occurring once. Input material: naive CD4+ T cells from PBMCs. These receptors all stem from a man aged 18 to 29 in good health. Some clones in this sample may be carry-over from other donors' samples. Both conserved end residues are part of each CDR3. The D gene is left open where the match is weak. The size entry is marked missing in some rows and otherwise reads once, few, many or a size class.

TRBJ2-7 TRBV30 TRBD1 - CAWSAGQGFYEQYF TGTGCCTGGAGTGCTGGACAGGGTTTTTACGAGCAGTACTTC
TRBJ1-4 TRBV7-9 - - CASSLVPEINEKLFF TGTGCCAGCAGCTTAGTGCCGGAGATTAATGAAAAACTGTTTTTT
TRBJ1-2 TRBV30 TRBD1 - CAWSADRVYGYTF TGTGCCTGGAGCGCGGACAGGGTCTATGGCTACACCTTC
TRBJ2-5 TRBV4-1 - - CASSQRPFETQYF TGCGCCAGCAGCCAACGCCCCTTCGAGACCCAGTACTTC
TRBJ2-2 TRBV30 - once CAWRQAANTGELFF TGTGCCTGGAGGCAGGCTGCGAACACCGGGGAGCTGTTTTTT
TRBJ1-6 TRBV4-1 - - CASSQARSPLHF TGCGCCAGCAGCCAAGCTCGATCACCCCTCCACTTT
TRBJ2-2 TRBV28 TRBD2 once CASLSSGTLWGELFF TGTGCCAGCCTCTCTAGCGGGACCCTCTGGGGGGAGCTGTTTTTT
TRBJ1-1 TRBV29-1 TRBD1 - CSVIGRGQGRRMAEAFF TGCAGCGTTATTGGGAGGGGGCAGGGGAGACGAATGGCTGAAGCTTTCTTT
TRBJ2-7 TRBV28 - - CASSHALKSSYEQYF TGTGCCAGCAGTCACGCCCTCAAGAGCTCCTACGAGCAGTACTTC
TRBJ2-1 TRBV4-1 - - CASSHKNRDGNEQFF TGCGCCAGCAGCCATAAAAACAGGGATGGGAATGAGCAGTTCTTC
TRBJ1-2 TRBV5-1 TRBD1 - CASSLGAAGGLGYTF TGCGCCAGCAGCTTGGGTGCGGCAGGGGGGTTAGGCTACACCTTC
TRBJ1-5 TRBV30 - - CAWTDRRSHQPQHF TGTGCCTGGACCGACAGGAGATCCCATCAGCCCCAGCATTTT
TRBJ2-3 TRBV11-3 TRBD2 few CASSLSKLAGITDTQYF TGTGCCAGCAGCTTATCGAAACTAGCGGGAATCACAGATACGCAGTATTTT
TRBJ1-5 TRBV27 - once CASRPGPARNQPQHF TGTGCCAGCAGACCAGGACCCGCGAGAAATCAGCCCCAGCATTTT
TRBJ1-3 TRBV11-2 - - CASSRAGLNSGNTIYF TGTGCCAGCAGCAGGGCAGGGCTGAACTCTGGAAACACCATATATTTT
TRBJ2-1 TRBV7-2 TRBD2 - CASSRGLAGGGEQFF TGTGCCAGCAGCCGCGGACTAGCGGGAGGTGGTGAGCAGTTCTTC
TRBJ2-1 TRBV4-1 - - CASSQDGGGTYNEQFF TGCGCCAGCAGCCAAGATGGCGGGGGCACCTACAATGAGCAGTTCTTC
TRBJ2-1 TRBV29-1 - - CSVEDKGNEQFF TGCAGCGTTGAGGATAAGGGCAATGAGCAGTTCTTC
TRBJ2-1 TRBV11-1 - once CASSQSSVGEQFF TGTGCCAGCAGCCAGTCTTCGGTGGGTGAGCAGTTCTTC
TRBJ2-7 TRBV6-4 - - CASSTTGPNHEQYF TGTGCCAGCAGTACGACGGGACCTAACCACGAGCAGTACTTC
TRBJ2-7 TRBV29-1 - once CSVELWELTTYEQYF TGCAGCGTTGAGCTCTGGGAACTAACAACCTACGAGCAGTACTTC
TRBJ1-4 TRBV2 TRBD1 - CASSRGQANEKLFF TGTGCCAGCAGTCGGGGACAGGCTAATGAAAAACTGTTTTTT
TRBJ2-1 TRBV4-1 TRBD2 once CASSHFAGGANEQFF TGCGCCAGCAGCCATTTTGCGGGAGGGGCCAATGAGCAGTTCTTC
TRBJ2-7 TRBV6-1 - - CASSDPRGPYEQYF TGTGCCAGCAGTGACCCCCGGGGGCCCTACGAGCAGTACTTC
TRBJ1-5 TRBV10-3 - - CAIRRQDANQPQHF TGTGCCATCAGGAGACAGGATGCCAATCAGCCCCAGCATTTT
TRBJ1-1 TRBV7-2 TRBD1 - CASSAPGQENTEAFF TGTGCCAGCAGCGCCCCGGGACAGGAAAACACTGAAGCTTTCTTT
TRBJ1-4 TRBV7-9 TRBD1 once CASSHRDRVTEKLFF TGTGCCAGCAGCCATCGGGACAGGGTAACTGAAAAACTGTTTTTT
TRBJ1-2 TRBV30 - - CAWSVSTGRNYGYTF TGTGCCTGGAGTGTATCCACAGGGCGTAACTATGGCTACACCTTC
TRBJ2-7 TRBV7-2 - - CASSRNPGLLAYEQYF TGTGCCAGCAGCCGGAACCCGGGACTCCTAGCCTACGAGCAGTACTTC
TRBJ2-3 TRBV2 TRBD2 - CASSPGTTPLGTQYF TGTGCCAGCAGTCCCGGGACTACCCCTCTTGGTACGCAGTATTTT
TRBJ2-1 TRBV7-2 TRBD2 - CASSLGASGVSSYNEQFF TGTGCCAGCAGCTTAGGAGCCAGCGGGGTGAGCTCCTACAATGAGCAGTTCTTC
TRBJ1-1 TRBV7-9 - once CASSLGQENAFF TGTGCCAGCAGCTTAGGGCAGGAGAATGCTTTCTTT
TRBJ2-7 TRBV5-1 TRBD1 - CASSLDRAAYEQYF TGCGCCAGCAGTCTGGACAGGGCCGCCTACGAGCAGTACTTC
TRBJ2-7 TRBV7-2 - - CASSLTYPSEQYF TGTGCCAGCAGCTTAACGTATCCGTCCGAGCAGTACTTC
TRBJ1-1 TRBV7-6 - - CASSLATAFF TGTGCCAGCAGCTTAGCAACAGCTTTCTTT
TRBJ2-2 TRBV6-5 - - CASMGRRNTGELFF TGTGCCAGCATGGGTCGGCGGAACACCGGGGAGCTGTTTTTT
TRBJ2-7 TRBV29-1 TRBD1 - CSGGTATYEQYF TGCAGCGGAGGGACAGCAACCTACGAGCAGTACTTC
TRBJ1-2 TRBV5-6 TRBD1 once CASSLGTGRRYGYTF TGTGCCAGCAGCCTCGGGACAGGGAGGCGCTATGGCTACACCTTC
TRBJ2-6 TRBV5-6 TRBD1 - CASRPFDRAGANVLTF TGTGCCAGCAGACCCTTCGACAGGGCTGGGGCCAACGTCCTGACTTTC
TRBJ1-2 TRBV9 - once CASSAIGDGYTF TGTGCCAGCAGCGCCATCGGGGATGGCTACACCTTC